The clone carrying this TCR beta chain appeared a few times. Its matching antigen is unknown. The investigators reverse transcribed all of the isolated RNA, so they sequenced expressed TCRB transcripts. The repertoire was sequenced with immunoSEQ multiplex PCR; TCRdb's copy has only in-frame clones and lacks some. The sample lists hundreds of thousands of clones; 11% to 15% were seen once. This CDR3 spans 14 amino acids. From germline, CDR1 is SGDLS and CDR2 YYNGEE. V shed 0 bases, J shed 1 base, and the junction held 0 bases outside the gene matches. The data derive from a study of beta chain features in type 1 diabetes. Points from the study as a whole: Shorter TCRB CDR3s, moderately but significantly so, marked every one of the four CD4+ subsets in Type 1 diabetes patients.

This sequence joins TRBV9 and TRBJ2-7; 8 bases map to TRBD2. This sequence originates from a man aged 18-30 years with type 1 diabetes. Sequenced: naive CD4+ T cells from blood. CDR3 sequence (DNA): TGTGCCAGCAGCGTAGCTAGCGGGTCCTACGAGCAGTACTTC. This gives the protein CASSVASGSYEQYF.